One and the same sample provided the 18 T cell receptor beta chains below, sequenced in a study of shared clonotypes between healthy human individuals. Using immunoSEQ multiplex PCR, the repertoire was profiled, and TCRdb retains in-frame clones only, with some absent. The sample includes 2.3 million or so clones, 93% of them seen just once. Sequenced input: naive CD4+ T cells from PBMCs. Regarding subset: CD45RA+ positively selected. These receptors were collected from a man between 18 and 35 years old in good health. Some clones in this sample may be carry-over from other donors' samples.

The gene calls are TRBV5-4 and TRBJ2-5; TRBD2 agrees at 8 bases. J lost 4 bases, V lost 1 base, and 9 bases had no gene match. Germline lookup yields CDR1 SGHNT and CDR2 YYREEE (reference sequence). This CDR3 is 16 amino acids long. The CDR3 is CASSLSAGEVGETQYF. The CDR3 DNA reads as TGTGCCAGCAGCTTGTCAGCGGGAGAGGTGGGAGAGACCCAGTACTTC.

The chain recombines TRBV14 with TRBJ2-4; 15 bases agree with TRBD2. The V and J ends lost 4 bases and 11 bases, in that order; junction bases with no gene match: 6. CDR3 size: 15 residues. The germline gives CDR1 SGHDN, CDR2 FVKESK. CDR3 protein: CASSRRTSGRAVQYF. The CDR3 DNA reads TGTGCCAGCAGCCGACGGACTAGCGGGAGGGCCGTTCAGTACTTC. The variable domain in full, completed from reference TRBV14 and TRBJ2-4, reads EAGVTQFPSHSVIEKGQTVTLRCDPISGHDNLYWYRRVMGKEIKFLLHFVKESKQDESGMPNNRFLAERTGGTYSTLKVQPAELEDSGVYFCASSRRTSGRAVQYFGAGTRLSVL.

The chain is built from TRBV6-5 and TRBJ2-7, with 9 bases that match TRBD1. The germline V gene encodes CDR1 MNHEY and CDR2 SVGAGI. V dropped 3 bases and J dropped 4; count of bases not matched to a gene: 7. CDR3 length equals 15 residues. For the CDR3, the DNA is TGTGCCAGCAGTTATGACTACAGGGGGCGATACGAGCAGTACTTC. This sequence encodes CASSYDYRGRYEQYF.

The chain combines TRBV19 with TRBJ2-3, with TRBD1 matching over 11 bases. Germline V gene lookup returns CDR1 LNHDA and CDR2 SQIVND (reference sequence). Trimming cost V 5 bases and J 6 bases; bases outside gene matches: 10. The CDR3 length is 16 residues. CDR3 region: CASSHQPGQGVDTQYF. The CDR3 DNA is TGTGCCAGTAGTCACCAACCGGGACAGGGGGTCGATACGCAGTATTTT. The full variable domain, in which reference TRBV19 and TRBJ2-3 provide the parts outside the CDR3, is DGGITQSPKYLFRKEGQNVTLSCEQNLNHDAMYWYRQDPGQGLRLIYYSQIVNDFQKGDIAEGYSVSREKKESFPLTVTSAQKNPTAFYLCASSHQPGQGVDTQYFGPGTRLTVL.

This clone was picked up a small number of times. Other DNA variants within this sample encode the same CDR3. The chain joins TRBV28 to TRBJ2-5, with D hard to call. This CDR3 spans 11 amino acids. Looked up from germline, CDR1 is MDHEN and CDR2 is SYDVKM. V was shortened by 5 bases and J by 3 bases, with 4 bases between the two germline ends. The CDR3 here is CASSNEETQYF. DNA for the CDR3: TGTGCCAGCAGTAACGAAGAGACCCAGTACTTC. The entire variable domain, with the rest obtained from reference TRBV28 and TRBJ2-5, is as follows: DVKVTQSSRYLVKRTGEKVFLECVQDMDHENMFWYRQDPGLGLRLIYFSYDVKMKEKGDIPEGYSVSREKKERFSLILESASTNQTSMYLCASSNEETQYFGPGTRLLVL.

The rearrangement links TRBV6-5 to TRBJ1-2; TRBD1 might be the D (6 bases). Per the germline V gene, CDR1 is MNHEY and CDR2 is SVGAGI. V was cut by 7 bases and J by 8 bases, with 14 bases left in between. This CDR3 region has 12 residues. The CDR3 spells CASTGQLGGYTF. Written as DNA, the CDR3 is TGTGCCAGCACTGGACAGCTTGGGGGCTACACCTTC.

As for this clone: Other nucleotide sequences from this sample produce the same CDR3. This sequence joins TRBV28 and TRBJ1-2; a weak D match, TRBD1 (6 bases). V lost 2 bases to trimming and J lost 4 bases, with 8 bases between them. CDR1 and CDR2 (germline): MDHEN, SYDVKM. The CDR3 length is 13 residues. The CDR3 DNA reads TGTGCCAGCAGTTTACAGGGGTCCTATGGCTACACCTTC. This encodes CASSLQGSYGYTF.

About this clone itself: This sample also contains other DNA sequences that code for the same CDR3. This rearrangement joins TRBV15 to TRBJ2-7; no reliable D call. CDR1 is LNHNV and CDR2 is YYDKDF in the germline V gene (reference sequence). Deletions cut 0 bases from V and 6 bases from J, with 6 bases between. CDR3 length: 12 residues. This CDR3 reads CATSRDLSEQYF. CDR3 DNA: TGTGCCACCAGCAGAGATCTGAGCGAGCAGTACTTC. Filled out from reference TRBV15 and TRBJ2-7, the complete variable domain reads DAMVIQNPRYQVTQFGKPVTLSCSQTLNHNVMYWYQQKSSQAPKLLFHYYDKDFNNEADTPDNFQSRRPNTSFCFLDIRSPGLGDTAMYLCATSRDLSEQYFGPGTRLTVT.

This clone was seen a handful of times. CDR3 sequence: CASSWDRGTEAFF. The CDR3 bases are TGTGCCAGCAGTTGGGACAGAGGCACTGAAGCTTTCTTT. The J gene is TRBJ1-1, the V gene TRBV6-1, with 7 positions matching TRBD1. The CDR3 contains 13 residues. Germline V gene data show CDR1 as MNHNS and CDR2 as SASEGT. Trimming took 5 bases from V and 4 from J; bases not matched to a gene: 4.

V usage is TRBV19 and J usage is TRBJ2-2; 9 bases are shared with TRBD2. CDR1 and CDR2 (germline): LNHDA, SQIVND (reference sequence). Losses at the gene ends were 4 bases for V and 5 bases for J; bases not matched to a gene: 11. The CDR3 runs to 17 residues. CDR3 coding DNA: TGTGCCAGTAGTAACAGAAGACTAGCGGCGGAAACCGGGGAGCTGTTTTTT. Protein: CASSNRRLAAETGELFF.

This rearrangement joins TRBV6-1 to TRBJ1-2; D remains unclear. The CDR3 is 13 residues long. Germline V lookup: CDR1 MNHNS, CDR2 SASEGT. With 5 bases removed from V and 0 bases from J, the gap between germline ends came to 7 bases. CDR3 bases: TGTGCCAGCAGTTGGGAATCTAACTATGGCTACACCTTC. Residues: CASSWESNYGYTF.

The chain recombines TRBV15 with TRBJ2-5, with TRBD2 matching over 9 bases. Germline V gives CDR1 LNHNV, CDR2 YYDKDF (reference sequence). This CDR3 contains 16 residues. After removal of 0 bases from V and 6 bases from J, the junction contained 8 bases not matched to a gene. The CDR3 loop reads CATSRDRGSGRKTQYF. CDR3 coding DNA: TGTGCCACCAGCAGAGATCGGGGAAGCGGGAGGAAGACCCAGTACTTC.

The genes are TRBV28 and TRBJ2-2, with 10 positions matching TRBD1. The V and J ends lost 0 bases and 5 bases, in that order; junction bases with no gene match: 6. In germline, CDR1 is MDHEN, CDR2 SYDVKM. The CDR3 covers 17 residues. Written as DNA, the CDR3 is TGTGCCAGCAGTTTATGGAAGACAGGGGGCGTGACCGGGGAGCTGTTTTTT. Protein sequence: CASSLWKTGGVTGELFF.

This sequence joins TRBV28 and TRBJ1-3, with a possible D match to TRBD1 (5 bases). The germline V gene encodes CDR1 MDHEN and CDR2 SYDVKM. The V end was cut by 7 bases, the J end by 5 bases, with 18 bases between. The CDR3 has 15 amino acids. The DNA of the CDR3 is TGTGCCAGCATCCCGGGAGGCCAGGGAAGAAACACCATATATTTT. Its protein product is CASIPGGQGRNTIYF.

The CDR3 loop is CASSQTKGSGTSSTDTQYF. CDR3 nucleotides: TGCGCCAGCAGCCAAACGAAGGGGAGCGGAACCTCTAGCACAGATACGCAGTATTTT. The genes are TRBV4-1 and TRBJ2-3; possibly TRBD1 or TRBD2 for D (5 bases each). This CDR3 has 19 amino acids. The germline CDR1 and CDR2 sequences are MGHRA and YSYEKL. Trimming cost V 2 bases and J 0 bases, with 21 bases left between them.

A single count supports this clone. The rearrangement joins TRBV27 to TRBJ2-1, with D possibly matching TRBD2 (7 bases). In germline, CDR1 is MNHEY, CDR2 SMNVEV (reference sequence). Trimming removed 2 bases at V and 4 bases at J, with 15 bases between. The CDR3 loop spans 16 amino acids. In DNA, the CDR3 is TGTGCCAGCAGTTTACGCCAGGGGAGGGCTTACAATGAGCAGTTCTTC. It translates to CASSLRQGRAYNEQFF.

In regard to this clone: The same CDR3 arises from other DNA sequences in this sample as well. The V and J genes are TRBV5-1 and TRBJ1-2; 7 bases are shared with TRBD1. V was pared by 3 bases and J by 2 bases, with 1 base of the junction left unmatched. The CDR3 runs to 13 residues. Germline V CDR1 and CDR2: SGHRS, YFSETQ. The CDR3 sequence is CASSSTGNYGYTF. DNA for the CDR3: TGCGCCAGCAGCTCGACAGGGAACTATGGCTACACCTTC. Combining the CDR3 with reference TRBV5-1 and TRBJ1-2 gives the whole variable domain KAGVTQTPRYLIKTRGQQVTLSCSPISGHRSVSWYQQTPGQGLQFLFEYFSETQRNKGNFPGRFSGRQFSNSRSEMNVSTLELGDSALYLCASSSTGNYGYTFGSGTRLTVV.

V usage is TRBV6-5 and J usage is TRBJ2-7; TRBD2 matches 11 bases. The CDR3 contains 15 residues. Germline CDR1 MNHEY, CDR2 SVGAGI. The ends lost 6 bases at V and 0 bases at J; junction bases unmatched: 4. The CDR3 DNA reads as TGTGCCAGCAGCAACCTAGCGGGAGGCTCCTACGAGCAGTACTTC. Translation gives CASSNLAGGSYEQYF.